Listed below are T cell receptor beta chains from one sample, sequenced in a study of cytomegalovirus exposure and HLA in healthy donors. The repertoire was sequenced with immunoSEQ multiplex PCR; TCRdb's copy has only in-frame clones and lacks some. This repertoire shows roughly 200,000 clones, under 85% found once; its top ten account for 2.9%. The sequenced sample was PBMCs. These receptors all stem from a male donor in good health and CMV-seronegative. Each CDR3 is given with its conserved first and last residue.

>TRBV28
CASSPIRALAGYNEQFF
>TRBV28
CASNPRDIGRYRPQHF
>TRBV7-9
CSSSPASEQYF
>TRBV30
CAWSVSTGKTEAFF
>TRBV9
CASSVILQGNTEAFF
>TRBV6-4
CASPDSLPSTHYNEQFF
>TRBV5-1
CASSLDRYYGYTF
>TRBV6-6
CASSVSGGYIQYF
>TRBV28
CASRRGKDQPQHF
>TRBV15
CATSRDYNQPQHF